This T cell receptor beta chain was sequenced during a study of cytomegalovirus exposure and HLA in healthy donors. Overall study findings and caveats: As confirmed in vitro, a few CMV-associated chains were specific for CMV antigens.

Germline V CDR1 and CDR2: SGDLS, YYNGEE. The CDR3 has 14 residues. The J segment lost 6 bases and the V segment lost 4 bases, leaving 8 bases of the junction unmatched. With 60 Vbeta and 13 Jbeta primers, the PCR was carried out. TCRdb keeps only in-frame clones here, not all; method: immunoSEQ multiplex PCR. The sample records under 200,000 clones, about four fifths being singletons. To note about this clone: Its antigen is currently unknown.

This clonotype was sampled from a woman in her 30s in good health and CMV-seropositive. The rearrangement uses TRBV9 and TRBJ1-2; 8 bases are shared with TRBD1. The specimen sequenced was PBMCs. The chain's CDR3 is CASSPWDRPDGYTF. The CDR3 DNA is TGTGCCAGCAGCCCGTGGGACAGGCCTGATGGCTACACCTTC.